Sequencing of this T cell receptor beta chain was carried out in a study of identical twins. The CDR3 is 13 amino acids. Germline CDR1 and CDR2: SQVTM and ANQGSEA. With 5 bases removed from V and 6 bases from J, the gap between germline ends came to 16 bases. A word on this clonotype: Its antigen is unknown.

TCRdb ran MiXCR on the 5' RACE reads and lists one entry per CDR3 protein. The data hold around 1.7 million distinct CDR3 sequences, with more than 30% observed a single time. Healthy Caucasians, and only they, were the donors. Findings and limits, study-wide: The abundant beta clonotypes from cord blood had fewer insertions, and memory repertoires had none of this. Partly confounded zero-insertion analyses could result from invariant MAIT and iNKT cells. Cross-sectional statistics, not tracking of the same donors, supported the conclusions.

This chain uses TRBV29-1 with TRBJ1-2; the D gene is possibly TRBD1 (5 bases). Sequenced: cord blood. The origin of this receptor is a newborn girl in good health. The CDR3: CSVPGRGENGYTF. As DNA, the CDR3 is TGCAGCGTTCCCGGTCGAGGGGAGAATGGCTACACCTTC.